The present entry profiles one T cell receptor (beta chain) with its context. What it recognizes is unknown. At the DNA level, this CDR3 is encoded by other sequences in the same sample as well. The data originate from a study of beta chain features in type 1 diabetes. Reverse transcription of all isolated RNA meant that expressed TCRB transcripts were sequenced. The protocol was immunoSEQ multiplex PCR, while the TCRdb copy is restricted to in-frame clones and leaves out a portion. This repertoire shows 350,000 to 450,000 clones, less than 15% found once; its top ten account for approximately 0.02%. CDR3 length equals 13 residues. The germline CDR1 and CDR2 sequences are GTSNPN and SVGIG (reference sequence). With 1 base removed from V and 3 bases from J, the gap between germline ends came to 7 bases. Whole-study results and caveats: Although PCR might favor shorter templates, it would do so equally in patients and controls.

The source is a woman under 30 in good health. Specimen: naive CD4+ T cells from blood. The chain carries TRBV30 and TRBJ1-5; the D gene is possibly TRBD1 (5 bases). The CDR3 nucleotides read TGTGCCTGGAGTGAAGGGGTCAATCAGCCCCAGCATTTT. This translates into CAWSEGVNQPQHF.